The sequence of this T cell receptor (beta chain) was determined in a study of beta chain features in type 1 diabetes. CDR3 size: 14 residues. The V end lost 5 bases, the J end lost 2 bases, and 13 bases lay between the germline ends. The germline V gene encodes CDR1 SGHNT and CDR2 YYREEE (reference sequence). This clone showed up just once. Its matching antigen is unknown. Whole-study findings and limits: A closer apparent resemblance between naive, central memory and Treg TCRB repertoires was seen in patients than in healthy donors. People with Type 1 diabetes carried modestly yet significantly shorter TCRB CDR3s in all four CD4+ subsets.

TCRB transcripts that were expressed got sequenced, as all of the isolated RNA had been reverse transcribed. Clones were read by immunoSEQ multiplex PCR, and TCRdb kept only the in-frame ones, dropping some. The sample gives roughly 130,000 clones, around 15% of which show up once; 2.3% is in the top ten. Purity above 95% was achieved in all sorted populations. The sequence came from a young man with type 1 diabetes. The sample comprised central memory CD4+ T cells from blood. The rearrangement links TRBV5-4 to TRBJ1-1; D call uncertain. The CDR3 DNA follows: TGTGCCAGCAGTAGGAGAGGCTACAACACTGAAGCTTTCTTT. Its translation: CASSRRGYNTEAFF.